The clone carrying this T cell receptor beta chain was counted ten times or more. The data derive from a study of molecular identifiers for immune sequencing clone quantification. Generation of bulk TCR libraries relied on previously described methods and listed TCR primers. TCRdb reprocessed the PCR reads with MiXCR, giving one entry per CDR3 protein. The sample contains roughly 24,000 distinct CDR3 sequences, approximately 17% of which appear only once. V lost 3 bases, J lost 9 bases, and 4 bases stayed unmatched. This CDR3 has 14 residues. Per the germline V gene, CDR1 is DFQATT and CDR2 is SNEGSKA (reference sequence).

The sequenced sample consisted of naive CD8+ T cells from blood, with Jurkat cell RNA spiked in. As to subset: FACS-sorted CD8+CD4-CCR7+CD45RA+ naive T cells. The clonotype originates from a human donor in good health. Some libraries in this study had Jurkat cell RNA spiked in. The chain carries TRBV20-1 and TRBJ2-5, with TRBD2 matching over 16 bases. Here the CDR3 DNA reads TGCAGTGCTAGTGAGGGACTAGCGGGGGGGTCCCAGTACTTC. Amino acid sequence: CSASEGLAGGSQYF.